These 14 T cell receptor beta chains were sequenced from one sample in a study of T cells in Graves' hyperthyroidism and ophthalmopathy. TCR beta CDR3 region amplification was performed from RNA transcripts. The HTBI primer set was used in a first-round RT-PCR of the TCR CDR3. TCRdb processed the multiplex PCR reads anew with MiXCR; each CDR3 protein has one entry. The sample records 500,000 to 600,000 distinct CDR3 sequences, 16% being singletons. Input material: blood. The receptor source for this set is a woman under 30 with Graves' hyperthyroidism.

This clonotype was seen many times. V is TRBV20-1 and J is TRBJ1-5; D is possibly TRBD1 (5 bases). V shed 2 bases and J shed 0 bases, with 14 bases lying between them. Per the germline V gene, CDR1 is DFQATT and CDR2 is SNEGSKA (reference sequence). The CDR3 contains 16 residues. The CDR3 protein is CSARMPGTFSNQPQHF. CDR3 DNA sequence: TGCAGTGCTAGAATGCCAGGGACTTTTAGCAATCAGCCCCAGCATTTT.

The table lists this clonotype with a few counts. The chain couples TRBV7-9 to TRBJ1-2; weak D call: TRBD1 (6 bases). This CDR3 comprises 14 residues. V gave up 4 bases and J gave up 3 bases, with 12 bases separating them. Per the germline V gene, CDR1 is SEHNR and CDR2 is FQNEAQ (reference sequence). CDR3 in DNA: TGTGCCAGCAGCTCGGACAGTATTTACTATGGCTACACCTTC. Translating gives CASSSDSIYYGYTF.

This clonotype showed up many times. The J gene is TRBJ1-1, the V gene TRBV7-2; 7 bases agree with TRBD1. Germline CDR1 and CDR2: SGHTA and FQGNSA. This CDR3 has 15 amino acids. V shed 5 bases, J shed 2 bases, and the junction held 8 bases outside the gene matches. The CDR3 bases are TGTGCCAGCAGCCGAGACCGACAGGGCAACACTGAAGCTTTCTTT. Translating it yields CASSRDRQGNTEAFF.

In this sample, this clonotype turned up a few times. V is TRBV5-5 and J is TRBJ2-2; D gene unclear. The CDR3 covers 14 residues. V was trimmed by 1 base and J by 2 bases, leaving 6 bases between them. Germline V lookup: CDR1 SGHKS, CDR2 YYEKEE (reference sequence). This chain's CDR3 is CASSLSFNTGELFF. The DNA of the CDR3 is TGTGCCAGCAGCTTGTCGTTCAACACCGGGGAGCTGTTTTTT.

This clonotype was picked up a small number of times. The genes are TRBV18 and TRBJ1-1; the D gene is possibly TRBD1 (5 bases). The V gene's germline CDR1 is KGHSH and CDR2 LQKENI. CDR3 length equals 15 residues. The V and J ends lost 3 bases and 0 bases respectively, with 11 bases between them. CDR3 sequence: CASSPKSDMNTEAFF. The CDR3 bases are TGTGCCAGCTCACCCAAGTCGGACATGAACACTGAAGCTTTCTTT.

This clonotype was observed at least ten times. DNA for the CDR3: TGTGCCAGCAGCAAAGGGGGCACTGGGGCCAACGTCCTGACTTTC. Translation gives CASSKGGTGANVLTF. The gene calls are TRBV6-1 and TRBJ2-6, with 7 bases identical to TRBD1. The V gene end was trimmed by 6 bases and the J gene end by 2 bases; junction bases not matched to a gene: 4. In germline, CDR1 is MNHNS, CDR2 SASEGT. CDR3 length: 15 amino acids.

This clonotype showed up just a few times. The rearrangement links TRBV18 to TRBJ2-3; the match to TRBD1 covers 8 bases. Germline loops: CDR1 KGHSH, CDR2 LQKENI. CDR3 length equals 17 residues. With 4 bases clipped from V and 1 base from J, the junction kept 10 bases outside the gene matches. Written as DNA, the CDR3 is TGTGCCAGCTCACAGATCCGGACAGGGAGTGGCACAGATACGCAGTATTTT. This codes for CASSQIRTGSGTDTQYF. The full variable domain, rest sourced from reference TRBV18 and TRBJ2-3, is NAGVMQNPRHLVRRRGQEARLRCSPMKGHSHVYWYRQLPEEGLKFMVYLQKENIIDESGMPKERFSAEFPKEGPSILRIQQVVRGDSAAYFCASSQIRTGSGTDTQYFGPGTRLTVL.

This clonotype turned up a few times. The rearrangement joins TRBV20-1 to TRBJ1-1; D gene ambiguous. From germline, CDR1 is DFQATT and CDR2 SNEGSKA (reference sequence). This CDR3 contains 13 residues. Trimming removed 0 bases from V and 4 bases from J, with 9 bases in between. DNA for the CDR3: TGCAGTGCTAGAGACTCCACGGTCACTGAAGCTTTCTTT. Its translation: CSARDSTVTEAFF.

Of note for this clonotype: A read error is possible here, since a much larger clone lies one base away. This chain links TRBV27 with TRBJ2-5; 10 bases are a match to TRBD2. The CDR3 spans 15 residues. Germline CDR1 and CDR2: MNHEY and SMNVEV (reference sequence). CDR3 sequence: CASGLERGGLKTQYF. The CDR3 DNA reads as TGTGCCAGCGGTTTAGAGCGGGGGGGCCTGAAGACCCAGTACTTC.

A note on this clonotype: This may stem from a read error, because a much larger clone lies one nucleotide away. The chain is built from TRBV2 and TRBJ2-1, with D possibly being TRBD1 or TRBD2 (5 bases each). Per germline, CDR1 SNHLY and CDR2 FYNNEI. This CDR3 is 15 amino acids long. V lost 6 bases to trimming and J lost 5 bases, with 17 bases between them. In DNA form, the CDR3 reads TGTGCCAGCAGCAGCCGGGGCGCCCCCCACAATGAGCAGTTCTTC. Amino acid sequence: CASSSRGAPHNEQFF. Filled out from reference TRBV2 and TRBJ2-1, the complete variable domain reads EPEVTQTPSHQVTQMGQEVILRCVPISNHLYFYWYRQILGQKVEFLVSFYNNEISEKSEIFDDQFSVERPDGSNFTLKIRSTKLEDSAMYFCASSSRGAPHNEQFFGPGTRLTVL.

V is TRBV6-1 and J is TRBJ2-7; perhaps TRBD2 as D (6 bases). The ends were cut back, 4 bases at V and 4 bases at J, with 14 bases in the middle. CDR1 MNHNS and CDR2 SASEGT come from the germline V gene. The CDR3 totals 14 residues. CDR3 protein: CASSVGTAGYEQYF. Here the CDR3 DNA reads TGTGCCAGCAGTGTCGGGACTGCAGGATACGAGCAGTACTTC.

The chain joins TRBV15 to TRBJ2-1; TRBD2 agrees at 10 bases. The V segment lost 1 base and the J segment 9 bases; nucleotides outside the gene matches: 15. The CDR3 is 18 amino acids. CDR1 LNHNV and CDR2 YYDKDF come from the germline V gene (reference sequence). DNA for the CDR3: TGTGCCACCAGCAGAGCCCTCCTGCTAGCGGGAGAAATAGGTGAGCAGTTCTTC. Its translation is CATSRALLLAGEIGEQFF.

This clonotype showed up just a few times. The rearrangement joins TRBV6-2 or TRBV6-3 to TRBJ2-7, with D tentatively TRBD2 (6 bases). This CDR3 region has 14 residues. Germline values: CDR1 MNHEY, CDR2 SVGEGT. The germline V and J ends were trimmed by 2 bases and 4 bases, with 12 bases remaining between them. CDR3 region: CASSYIGLQYEQYF. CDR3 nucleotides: TGTGCCAGCAGTTACATAGGACTACAATACGAGCAGTACTTC.

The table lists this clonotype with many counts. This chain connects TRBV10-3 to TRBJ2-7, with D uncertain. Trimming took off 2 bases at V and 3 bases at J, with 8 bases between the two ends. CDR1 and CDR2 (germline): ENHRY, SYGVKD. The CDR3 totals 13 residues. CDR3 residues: CAISEDGNYEQYF. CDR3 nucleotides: TGTGCCATCAGTGAGGACGGAAACTACGAGCAGTACTTC.